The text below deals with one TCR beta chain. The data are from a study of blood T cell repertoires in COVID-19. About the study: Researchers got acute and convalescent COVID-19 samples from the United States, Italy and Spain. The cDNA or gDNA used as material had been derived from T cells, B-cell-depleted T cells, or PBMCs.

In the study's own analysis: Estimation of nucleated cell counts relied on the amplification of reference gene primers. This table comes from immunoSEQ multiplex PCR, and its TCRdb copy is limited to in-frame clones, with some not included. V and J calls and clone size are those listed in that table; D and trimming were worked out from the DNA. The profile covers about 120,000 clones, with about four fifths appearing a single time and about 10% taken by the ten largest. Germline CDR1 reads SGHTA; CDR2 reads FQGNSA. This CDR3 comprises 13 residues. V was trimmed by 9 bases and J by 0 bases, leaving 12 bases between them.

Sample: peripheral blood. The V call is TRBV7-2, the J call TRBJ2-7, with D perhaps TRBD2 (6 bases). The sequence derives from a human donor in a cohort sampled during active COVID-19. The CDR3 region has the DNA TGTGCCAGACGGGGGAAAAGCTCCTACGAGCAGTACTTC. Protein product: CARRGKSSYEQYF.